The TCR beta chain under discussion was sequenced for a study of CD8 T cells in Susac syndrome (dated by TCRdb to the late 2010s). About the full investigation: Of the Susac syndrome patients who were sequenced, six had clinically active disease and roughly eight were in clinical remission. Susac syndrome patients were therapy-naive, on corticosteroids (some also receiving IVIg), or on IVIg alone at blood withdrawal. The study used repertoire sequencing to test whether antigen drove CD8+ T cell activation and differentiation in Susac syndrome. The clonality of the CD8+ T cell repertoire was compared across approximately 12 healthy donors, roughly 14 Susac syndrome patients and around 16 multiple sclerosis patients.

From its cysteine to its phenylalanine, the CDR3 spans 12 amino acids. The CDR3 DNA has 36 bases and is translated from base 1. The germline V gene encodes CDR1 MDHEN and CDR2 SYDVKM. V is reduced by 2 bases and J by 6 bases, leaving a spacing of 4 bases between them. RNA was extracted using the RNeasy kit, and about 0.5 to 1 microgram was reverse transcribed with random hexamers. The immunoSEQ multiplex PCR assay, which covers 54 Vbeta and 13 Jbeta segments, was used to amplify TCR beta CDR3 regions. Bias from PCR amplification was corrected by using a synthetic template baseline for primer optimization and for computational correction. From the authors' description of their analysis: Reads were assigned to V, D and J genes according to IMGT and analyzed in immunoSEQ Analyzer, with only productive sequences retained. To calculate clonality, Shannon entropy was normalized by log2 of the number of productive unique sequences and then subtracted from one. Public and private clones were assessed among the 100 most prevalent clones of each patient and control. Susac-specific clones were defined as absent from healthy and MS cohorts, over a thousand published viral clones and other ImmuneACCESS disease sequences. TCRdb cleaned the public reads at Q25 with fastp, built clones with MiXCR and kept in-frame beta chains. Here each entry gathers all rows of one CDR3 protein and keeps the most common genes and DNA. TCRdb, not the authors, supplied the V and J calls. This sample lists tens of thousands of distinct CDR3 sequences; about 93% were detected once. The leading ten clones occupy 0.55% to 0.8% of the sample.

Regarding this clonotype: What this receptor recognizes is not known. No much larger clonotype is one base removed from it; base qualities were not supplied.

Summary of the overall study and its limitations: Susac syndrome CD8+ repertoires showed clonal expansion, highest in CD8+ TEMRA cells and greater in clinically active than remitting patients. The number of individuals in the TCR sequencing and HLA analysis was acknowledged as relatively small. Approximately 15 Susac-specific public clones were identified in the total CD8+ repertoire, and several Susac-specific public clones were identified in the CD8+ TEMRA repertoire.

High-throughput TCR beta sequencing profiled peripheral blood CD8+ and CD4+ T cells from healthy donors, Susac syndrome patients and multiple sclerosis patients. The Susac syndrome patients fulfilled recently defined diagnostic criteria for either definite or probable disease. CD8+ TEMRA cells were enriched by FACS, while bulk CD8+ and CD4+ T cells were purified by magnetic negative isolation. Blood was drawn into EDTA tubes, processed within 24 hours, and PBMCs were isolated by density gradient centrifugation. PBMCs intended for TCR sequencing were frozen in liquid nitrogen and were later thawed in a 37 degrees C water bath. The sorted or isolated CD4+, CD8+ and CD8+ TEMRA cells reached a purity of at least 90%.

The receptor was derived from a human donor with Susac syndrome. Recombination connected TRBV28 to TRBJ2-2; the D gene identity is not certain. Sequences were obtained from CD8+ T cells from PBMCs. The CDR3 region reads CASSLISGELFF. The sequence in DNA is TGTGCCAGCAGTTTAATCTCCGGGGAGCTGTTTTTT.